This TCR beta chain was sequenced during a study of glioma-infiltrating T cells. The study, taken as a whole, reports: Above-expected tissue-blood divergence occurred in all gliomas, most in low-grade ones. Very few CDR3 sequences were shared between tissue and blood.

Trimming took 2 bases from V and 2 from J, leaving 9 bases between them. Germline CDR1 reads DFQATT; CDR2 reads SNEGSKA (reference sequence). The CDR3 loop spans 13 amino acids. The iRepertoire nested amplicon-rescue multiplex PCR amplified TCR alpha and beta CDR3s from RNA. Tissue mRNA or PBMC total RNA, roughly 85-450 ng, went into one-step reverse transcription and amplification. MiXCR, applied by TCRdb to the multiplex PCR reads, yields one record per CDR3 protein. The data contain under 200,000 distinct CDR3 sequences, roughly two fifths of them singletons. This clonotype has at least ten counts. What it binds is not known.

The sample consisted of glioma tissue, nonneoplastic brain tissue, or PBMCs (not recorded which). V is TRBV20-1 and J is TRBJ1-1; D is unclear. The sequence derives from a human donor with low-grade glioma or glioblastoma, undergoing nonglioma brain surgery, or in good health (not recorded which). The CDR3 nucleotides read TGCAGTGCTAGACGGGGTGAAAACACTGAAGCTTTCTTT. As protein: CSARRGENTEAFF.